This TCR beta chain was found in a study of cytomegalovirus exposure and HLA in healthy donors. Study information: Most genotyped donors, 81% of 398, had Caucasian-associated genetic ancestry. The study's findings and limits: Associated with cytomegalovirus, according to the listing, were fewer than 200 TCR beta chains. In a later analysis, HLA-associated beta chains showed higher expansion and lower generation probabilities than comparable chains.

The PCR employed 60 Vbeta primers together with 13 Jbeta primers. Clones were sequenced by immunoSEQ multiplex PCR, and TCRdb holds only the in-frame ones, with some missing. The profile shows about 160,000 clones, approximately 82% of them singletons. As for this clone: No antigen is known for it.

Sample: PBMCs. This sequence was found in a male donor in good health and CMV-seropositive.

The CDR3 here is CASSIAPSYEQYF. In DNA, the CDR3 is TGTGCCAGTAGTATTGCCCCCAGCTACGAGCAGTACTTC. The V and J genes are TRBV19 and TRBJ2-7; no clear D gene. V gave up 3 bases and J gave up 3 bases, with 9 bases separating them. The germline V gene has CDR1 LNHDA and CDR2 SQIVND (reference sequence). This CDR3 region has 13 residues.